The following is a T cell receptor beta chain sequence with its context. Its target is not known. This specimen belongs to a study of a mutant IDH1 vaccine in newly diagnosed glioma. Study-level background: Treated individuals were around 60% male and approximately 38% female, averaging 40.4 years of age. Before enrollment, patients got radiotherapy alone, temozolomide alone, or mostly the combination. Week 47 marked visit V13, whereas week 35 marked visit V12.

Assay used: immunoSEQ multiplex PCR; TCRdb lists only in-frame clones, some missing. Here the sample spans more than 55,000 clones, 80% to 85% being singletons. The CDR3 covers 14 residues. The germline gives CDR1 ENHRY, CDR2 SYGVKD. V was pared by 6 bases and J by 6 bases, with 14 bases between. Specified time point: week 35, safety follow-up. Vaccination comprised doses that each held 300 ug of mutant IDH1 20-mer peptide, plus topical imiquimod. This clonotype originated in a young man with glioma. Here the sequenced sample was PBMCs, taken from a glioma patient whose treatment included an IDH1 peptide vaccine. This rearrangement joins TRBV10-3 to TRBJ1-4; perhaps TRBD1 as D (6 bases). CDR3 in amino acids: CAISEGGEDEKLFF. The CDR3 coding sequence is TGTGCCATCAGCGAGGGGGGTGAGGATGAAAAACTGTTTTTT.